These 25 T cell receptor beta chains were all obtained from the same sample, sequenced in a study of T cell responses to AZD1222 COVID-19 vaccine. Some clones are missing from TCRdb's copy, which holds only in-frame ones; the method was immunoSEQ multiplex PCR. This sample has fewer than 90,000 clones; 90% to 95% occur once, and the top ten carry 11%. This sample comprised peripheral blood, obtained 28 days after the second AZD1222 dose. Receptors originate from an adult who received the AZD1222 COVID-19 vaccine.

In nucleotides, the CDR3 is TGTGCCAGCAGCCCTCGGGGGGGCACTGAAGCTTTCTTT. Its translation is CASSPRGGTEAFF. The genes are TRBV7-9 and TRBJ1-1; the D gene is possibly TRBD1 (5 bases). The CDR3 loop spans 13 amino acids. V was cut by 5 bases and J by 4 bases, with 11 bases left in between. Looked up from germline, CDR1 is SEHNR and CDR2 is FQNEAQ (reference sequence).

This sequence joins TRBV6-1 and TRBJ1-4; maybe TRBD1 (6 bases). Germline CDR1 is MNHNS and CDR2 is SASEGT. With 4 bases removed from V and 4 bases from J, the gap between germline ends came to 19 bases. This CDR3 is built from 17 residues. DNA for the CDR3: TGTGCCAGCAGTGCCCAACCAGGGGTTTGGAATAATGAAAAACTGTTTTTT. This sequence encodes CASSAQPGVWNNEKLFF.

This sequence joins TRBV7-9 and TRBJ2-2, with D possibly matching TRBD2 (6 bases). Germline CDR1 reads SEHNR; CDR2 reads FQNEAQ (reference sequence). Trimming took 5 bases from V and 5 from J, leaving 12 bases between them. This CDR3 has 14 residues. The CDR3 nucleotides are TGTGCCAGCAGCGCGGGGAGTGGTACCGGGGAGCTGTTTTTT. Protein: CASSAGSGTGELFF.

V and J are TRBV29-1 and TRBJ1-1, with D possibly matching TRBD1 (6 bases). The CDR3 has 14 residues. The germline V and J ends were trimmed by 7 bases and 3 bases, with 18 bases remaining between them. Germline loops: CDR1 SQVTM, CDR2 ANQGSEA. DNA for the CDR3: TGCAGCGCACACAGGGAAATGAGGGACACTGAAGCTTTCTTT. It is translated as CSAHREMRDTEAFF.

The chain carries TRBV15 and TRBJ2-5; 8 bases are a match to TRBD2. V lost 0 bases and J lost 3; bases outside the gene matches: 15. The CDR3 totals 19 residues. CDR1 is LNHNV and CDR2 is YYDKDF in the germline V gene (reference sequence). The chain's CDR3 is CATSRDGLGLAPREETQYF. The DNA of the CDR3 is TGTGCCACCAGCAGAGATGGTTTAGGACTAGCCCCAAGGGAAGAGACCCAGTACTTC.

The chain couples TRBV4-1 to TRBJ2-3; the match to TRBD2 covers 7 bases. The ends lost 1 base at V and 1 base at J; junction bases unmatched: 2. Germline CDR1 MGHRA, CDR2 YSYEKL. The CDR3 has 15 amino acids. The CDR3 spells CASSQVAGGTDTQYF. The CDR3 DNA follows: TGCGCCAGCAGCCAAGTCGCGGGGGGCACAGATACGCAGTATTTT.

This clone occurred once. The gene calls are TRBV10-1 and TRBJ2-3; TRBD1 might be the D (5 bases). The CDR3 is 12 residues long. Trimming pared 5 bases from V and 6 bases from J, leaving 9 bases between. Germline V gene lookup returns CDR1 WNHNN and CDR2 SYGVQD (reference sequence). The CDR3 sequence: CASSPGSDTQYF. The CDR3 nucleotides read TGCGCCAGCAGTCCAGGGTCCGATACGCAGTATTTT.

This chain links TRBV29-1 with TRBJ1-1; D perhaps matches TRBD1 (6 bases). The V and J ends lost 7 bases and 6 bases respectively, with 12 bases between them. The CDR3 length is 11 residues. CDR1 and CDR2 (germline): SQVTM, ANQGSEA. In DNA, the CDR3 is TGCAGCGCTAGAACAGGGTCTGAAGCTTTCTTT. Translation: CSARTGSEAFF.

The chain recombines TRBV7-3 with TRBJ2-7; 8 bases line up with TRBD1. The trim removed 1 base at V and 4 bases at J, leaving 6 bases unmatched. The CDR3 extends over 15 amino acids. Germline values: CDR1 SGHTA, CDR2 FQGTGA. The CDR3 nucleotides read TGTGCCAGCAGCTTAATCGGGACAGGATCATACGAGCAGTACTTC. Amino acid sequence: CASSLIGTGSYEQYF.

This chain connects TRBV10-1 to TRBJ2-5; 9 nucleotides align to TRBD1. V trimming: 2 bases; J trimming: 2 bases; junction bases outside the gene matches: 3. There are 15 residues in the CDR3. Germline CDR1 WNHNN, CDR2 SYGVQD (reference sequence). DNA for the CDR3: TGCGCCAGCAGTGAGCCGGGACAGGGACAAGAGACCCAGTACTTC. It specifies CASSEPGQGQETQYF.

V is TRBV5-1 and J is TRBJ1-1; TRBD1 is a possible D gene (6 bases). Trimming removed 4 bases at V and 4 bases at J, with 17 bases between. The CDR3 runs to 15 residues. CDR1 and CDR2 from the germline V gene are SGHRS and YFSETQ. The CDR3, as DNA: TGCGCCAGCAGCACTGGGGGGCAGGGACTCACTGAAGCTTTCTTT. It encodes CASSTGGQGLTEAFF.

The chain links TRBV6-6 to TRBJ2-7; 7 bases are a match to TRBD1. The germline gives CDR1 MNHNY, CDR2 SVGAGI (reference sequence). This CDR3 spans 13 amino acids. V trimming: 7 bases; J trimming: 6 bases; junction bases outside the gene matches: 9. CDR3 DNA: TGTGCCAGCACCCGGGACAGAAGACCCGAGCAGTACTTC. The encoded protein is CASTRDRRPEQYF.

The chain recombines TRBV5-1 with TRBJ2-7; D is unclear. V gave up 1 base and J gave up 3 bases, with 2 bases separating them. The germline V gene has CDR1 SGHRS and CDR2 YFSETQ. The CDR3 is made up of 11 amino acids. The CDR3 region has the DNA TGCGCCAGCAGCTTGTACTACGAGCAGTACTTC. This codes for CASSLYYEQYF.

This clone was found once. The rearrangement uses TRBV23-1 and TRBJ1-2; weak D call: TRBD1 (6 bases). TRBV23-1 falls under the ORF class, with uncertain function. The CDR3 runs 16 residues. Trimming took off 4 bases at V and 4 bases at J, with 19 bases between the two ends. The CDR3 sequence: CASSLGQPLSPYGYTF. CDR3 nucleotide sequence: TGCGCCAGCAGTCTCGGACAGCCCCTCAGTCCCTATGGCTACACCTTC.

CDR3 sequence (DNA): TGCAGTGCTAGTCTCCAGGGAATCTACGAGCAGTACTTC. This encodes CSASLQGIYEQYF. V and J are TRBV20-1 and TRBJ2-7, with D perhaps TRBD1 (5 bases). Per germline, CDR1 DFQATT and CDR2 SNEGSKA (reference sequence). V lost 3 bases and J 3 bases, leaving 12 bases between the germline ends. The length of the CDR3 is 13 residues.

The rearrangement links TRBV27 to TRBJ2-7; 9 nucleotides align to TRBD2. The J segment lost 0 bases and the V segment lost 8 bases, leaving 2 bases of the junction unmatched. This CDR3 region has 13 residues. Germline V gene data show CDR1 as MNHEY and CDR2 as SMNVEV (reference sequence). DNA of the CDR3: TGTGCCAGCCGAGCGGGGGGCTCCTACGAGCAGTACTTC. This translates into CASRAGGSYEQYF.

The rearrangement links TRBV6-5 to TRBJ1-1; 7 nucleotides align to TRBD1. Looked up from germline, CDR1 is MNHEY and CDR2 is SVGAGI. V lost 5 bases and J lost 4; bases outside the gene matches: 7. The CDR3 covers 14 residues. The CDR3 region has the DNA TGTGCCAGCAGTAACTACAGGGGCGCCACTGAAGCTTTCTTT. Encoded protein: CASSNYRGATEAFF.

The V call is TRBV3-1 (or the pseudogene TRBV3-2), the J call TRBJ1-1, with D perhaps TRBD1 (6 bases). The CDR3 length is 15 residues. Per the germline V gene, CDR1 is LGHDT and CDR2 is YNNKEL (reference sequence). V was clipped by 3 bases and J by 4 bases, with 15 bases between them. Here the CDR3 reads CASSHFRDTVTEAFF. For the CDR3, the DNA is TGTGCCAGCAGCCACTTCCGGGACACAGTCACTGAAGCTTTCTTT.

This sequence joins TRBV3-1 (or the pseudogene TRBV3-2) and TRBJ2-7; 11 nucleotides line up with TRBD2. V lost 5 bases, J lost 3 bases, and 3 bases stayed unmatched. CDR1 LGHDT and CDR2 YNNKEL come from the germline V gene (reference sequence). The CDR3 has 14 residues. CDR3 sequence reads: CASSFTSGGYEQYF. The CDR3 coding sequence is TGTGCCAGCAGCTTTACTAGCGGGGGCTACGAGCAGTACTTC.

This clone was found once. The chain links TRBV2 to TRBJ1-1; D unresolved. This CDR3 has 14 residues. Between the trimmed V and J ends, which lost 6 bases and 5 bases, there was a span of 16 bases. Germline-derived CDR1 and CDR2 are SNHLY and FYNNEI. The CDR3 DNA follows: TGTGCCAGCAGCCGGACGGGCTTTGGGACTGAAGCTTTCTTT. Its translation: CASSRTGFGTEAFF.

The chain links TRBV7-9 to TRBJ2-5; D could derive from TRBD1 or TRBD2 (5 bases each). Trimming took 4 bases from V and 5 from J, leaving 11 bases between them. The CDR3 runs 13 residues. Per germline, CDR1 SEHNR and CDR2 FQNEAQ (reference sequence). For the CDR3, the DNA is TGTGCCAGCAGCTACGGGGCGGAGGAGACCCAGTACTTC. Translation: CASSYGAEETQYF.

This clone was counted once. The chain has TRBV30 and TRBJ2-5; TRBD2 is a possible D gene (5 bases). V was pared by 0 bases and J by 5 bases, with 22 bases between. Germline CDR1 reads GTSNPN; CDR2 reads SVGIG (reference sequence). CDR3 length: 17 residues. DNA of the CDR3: TGTGCCTGGAGTGTACTCCGCTCAAGACCCGGGGAGGAGACCCAGTACTTC. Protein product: CAWSVLRSRPGEETQYF.

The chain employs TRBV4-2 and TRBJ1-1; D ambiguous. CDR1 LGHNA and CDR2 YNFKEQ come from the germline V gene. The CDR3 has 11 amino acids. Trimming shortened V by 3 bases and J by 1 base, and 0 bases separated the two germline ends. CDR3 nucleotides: TGTGCCAGCAGCCAGAACACTGAAGCTTTCTTT. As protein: CASSQNTEAFF.

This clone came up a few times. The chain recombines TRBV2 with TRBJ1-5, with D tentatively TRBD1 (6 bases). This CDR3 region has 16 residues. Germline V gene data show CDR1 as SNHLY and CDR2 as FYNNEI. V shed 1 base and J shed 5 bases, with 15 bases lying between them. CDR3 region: CASSEGYGTRDQPQHF. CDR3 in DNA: TGTGCCAGCAGTGAAGGGTACGGGACACGAGATCAGCCCCAGCATTTT.

DNA for the CDR3: TGTGCCAGCAGTTTATGGGGGTCAACTAATGAAAAACTGTTTTTT. It is translated as CASSLWGSTNEKLFF. The chain recombines TRBV28 with TRBJ1-4; D is unclear. V was pared by 0 bases and J by 0 bases, with 5 bases between. CDR1 MDHEN and CDR2 SYDVKM come from the germline V gene. CDR3 length: 15 residues.